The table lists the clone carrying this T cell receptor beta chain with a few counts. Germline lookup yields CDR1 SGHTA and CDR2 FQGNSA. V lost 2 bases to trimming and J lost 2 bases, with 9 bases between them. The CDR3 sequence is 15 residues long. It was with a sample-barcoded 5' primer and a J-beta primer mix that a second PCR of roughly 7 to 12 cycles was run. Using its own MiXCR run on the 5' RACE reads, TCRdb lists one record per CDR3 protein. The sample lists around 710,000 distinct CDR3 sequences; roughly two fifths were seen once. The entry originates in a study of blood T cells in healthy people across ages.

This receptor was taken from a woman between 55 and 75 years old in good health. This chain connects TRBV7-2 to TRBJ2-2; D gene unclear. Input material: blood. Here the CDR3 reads CASSLTATNTGELFF. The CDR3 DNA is TGTGCCAGCAGCTTAACGGCTACAAACACCGGGGAGCTGTTTTTT. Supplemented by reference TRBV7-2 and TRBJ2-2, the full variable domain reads GAGVSQSPSNKVTEKGKDVELRCDPISGHTALYWYRQSLGQGLEFLIYFQGNSAPDKSGLPSDRFSAERTGGSVSTLTIQRTQQEDSAVYLCASSLTATNTGELFFGEGSRLTVL.